This TCR beta chain came from a study of T cell responses to AZD1222 COVID-19 vaccine. Study-wide results and limits: Among spike-specific TCRs, nearly half reportedly target unmutated variant regions.

Comments on this clone: Its target is not known.

V gave up 3 bases and J gave up 3 bases; unmatched junction bases: 4. CDR3 size: 15 residues. The germline gives CDR1 SGHTA, CDR2 FQGNSA. Some clones are missing from TCRdb's copy, which holds only in-frame ones; the method was immunoSEQ multiplex PCR. The table includes approximately 42,000 clones, around 89% detected once. The chain carries TRBV7-2 and TRBJ2-7; 11 bases are a match to TRBD2. The sample consisted of peripheral blood, taken 28 days after the second AZD1222 dose. The source is an adult who received the AZD1222 COVID-19 vaccine. This chain's CDR3 is CASSFSGGAVYEQYF. CDR3 DNA sequence: TGTGCCAGCAGCTTTAGCGGGGGGGCCGTCTACGAGCAGTACTTC.